This TCR beta chain was found in a study of T-cell reconstitution after alpha-beta-depleted transplantation in children. Overall study findings and caveats: Some patients' high day-60 TCRbeta diversity was traced to surviving recipient T cells and thymic progenitors. Newly produced T cells mostly accounted for T-cell counts and diversity one year post-transplant. After transplant, at about two months, alpha-beta T cells were reportedly derived from several hundred expanded graft clones.

Construction of the TCRbeta library involved unique molecular identifiers. MiXCR was run by TCRdb on the PCR reads, yielding one entry per CDR3 protein. This sample has about 300,000 distinct CDR3 sequences, with roughly 8.2% found just once. This clonotype was counted many times. The antigen remains unidentified. This TCR derives from a female patient between 2 and 15 years old who had a stem cell transplant for Fanconi anemia, so the T cells may come from the graft donor. The sample consisted of peripheral blood, taken 360 days after TCRalphabeta/CD19-depleted stem cell transplant.

The CDR3 here is CASSPGQGFYEQYF. CDR3 DNA: TGTGCCAGCAGTCCGGGACAGGGTTTCTACGAGCAGTACTTC. This sequence joins TRBV6-1 and TRBJ2-7, with 9 bases aligning to TRBD1. The CDR3 is made up of 14 amino acids. Germline V lookup: CDR1 MNHNS, CDR2 SASEGT. The ends lost 5 bases at V and 3 bases at J; junction bases unmatched: 5.